This T cell receptor delta chain is from a study of Vδ1+ human thymocytes. This clone appeared a few times. Its antigen is still unknown. Sorted Vdelta1+ thymocytes were about 97% to 99.6% pure. Findings of the study overall: In the thymus, TRG and TRD repertoires looked highly polyclonal with Gaussian CDR3 lengths. Bulk data may be misread because of unexpected Vdelta2 sequences. Thymic delta-chain repertoires held roughly 20% Vdelta2 sequences and few Vdelta3, despite high sort purity.

The template was reverse-transcribed extracted RNA. Multiplex PCR used pooled V-gene forward primers and a constant-region reverse primer to amplify CDR3s. TCRdb processed the multiplex PCR reads again with the CATT caller. This sample has approximately 25,000 delta-chain clones, with roughly 6.7% found just once. There are 15 residues in the CDR3. V trimming: 6 bases; J trimming: 6 bases; junction bases outside the gene matches: 13. Germline values: CDR1 GEAIGNYY, CDR2 EKD. The source material was Vdelta1+ gamma-delta thymocytes from the thymus. Regarding subset: FACS-sorted CD3+ TCRalphabeta- TCRVdelta1+ TCRVdelta2- thymocytes. This TCR was sampled from a girl less than two years old who had congenital heart surgery. The V and J genes are TRDV2 and TRDJ1, with 9 bases identical to TRDD2. The CDR3 sequence: CACFCLPTCWHKLIF. In nucleotides, the CDR3 is TGTGCCTGTTTTTGCCTTCCTACATGCTGGCATAAACTCATCTTT.